Listed here is a single T cell receptor (beta chain). The data were obtained in a study of blood T cell repertoires in COVID-19. At the level of the study: The origin of the acute and convalescent COVID-19 samples was the United States, Italy and Spain. From T cells, B-cell-depleted T cells, or PBMCs came the material, which was cDNA or gDNA.

Authors' processing steps: Reference gene primer amplification gave nucleated cell count estimates. Assay: immunoSEQ multiplex PCR; the TCRdb copy retains only in-frame clones and omits some. The DNA was the basis for D and trimming; V, J and clone size are from that table. The sample has about 43,000 clones, approximately 80% seen once. Germline CDR1 is SGDLS and CDR2 is YYNGEE. The V segment lost 3 bases and the J segment 6 bases; nucleotides outside the gene matches: 7. CDR3 length: 14 amino acids. Sequenced: peripheral blood. V gene TRBV9 combines with J gene TRBJ2-7, with TRBD1 matching 9 bases. This receptor was obtained from a woman aged 60-70 years with acute or convalescent COVID-19. The CDR3 region is CASSAPGQGGEQYF. In DNA, the CDR3 is TGTGCCAGCAGCGCACCGGGACAGGGAGGCGAGCAGTACTTC.